This T cell receptor beta chain stems from a study of OX40 agonist ivuxolimab in advanced cancers. The table came from immunoSEQ multiplex PCR; TCRdb's copy has only in-frame clones and leaves some out. The sample includes 63,000 or so clones, 80% to 85% of them seen just once. Trimming pared 0 bases from V and 3 bases from J, leaving 11 bases between. The CDR3 extends over 14 amino acids. Germline V gene lookup returns CDR1 GTSNPN and CDR2 SVGIG (reference sequence). This clone showed up just a few times. The TCR was taken from an adult with an advanced solid tumor such as melanoma, head and neck, liver or kidney cancer. Sequenced here: CD4+ or CD8+ T cells sorted from blood, sampled in a trial of the OX40 agonist ivuxolimab. V is TRBV30 and J is TRBJ1-1; D might be TRBD1 (5 bases). DNA of the CDR3: TGTGCCTGGAGTGTCCTTGGGGGAGACACTGAAGCTTTCTTT. Protein product: CAWSVLGGDTEAFF.